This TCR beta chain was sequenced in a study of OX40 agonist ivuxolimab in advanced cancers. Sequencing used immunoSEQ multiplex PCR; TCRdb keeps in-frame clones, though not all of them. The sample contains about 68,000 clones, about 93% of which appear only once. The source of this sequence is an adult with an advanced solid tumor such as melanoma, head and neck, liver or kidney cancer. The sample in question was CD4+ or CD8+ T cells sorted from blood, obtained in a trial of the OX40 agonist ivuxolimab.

CDR3 DNA: TGCGCCAGCAGCTGGGGAGTTGAAGCTTTCTTT. This sequence encodes CASSWGVEAFF. V is TRBV4-3 and J is TRBJ1-1; no firm D call. The CDR3 covers 11 residues. Trimming stripped 5 bases from V and 7 bases from J, with 8 bases between. Germline V CDR1 and CDR2: LGHNA, YSLEER.